The entry that follows covers one T cell receptor (beta chain) sequence. Its antigen is currently unknown. This sample was included in a study of T-cell reconstitution after alpha-beta-depleted transplantation in children. TCRbeta library preparation incorporated unique molecular identifiers. TCRdb itself ran the PCR reads through MiXCR, one entry per CDR3 protein. This table holds 200,000 to 250,000 distinct CDR3 sequences, roughly 7.1% found once. Study observations and caveats: Several hundred expanded graft clones reportedly were the source of alpha-beta T cells about two months after transplant. Newly produced T cells mostly accounted for T-cell counts and diversity one year post-transplant.

The source of this sequence is a boy between 2 and 10 years old with acute lymphoblastic leukemia, due to receive a stem cell transplant. The specimen comprised PBMCs, sampled before TCRalphabeta/CD19-depleted stem cell transplant.

The CDR3 spells CASRPLLGRSPGTSSYNEQFF. The CDR3 region has the DNA TGTGCCAGCAGACCTCTCTTGGGTAGGAGTCCCGGGACTAGTTCCTACAATGAGCAGTTCTTC. This rearrangement joins TRBV28 to TRBJ2-1; 8 bases map to TRBD2. CDR3 length: 21 amino acids. The trim removed 6 bases at V and 1 base at J, leaving 23 bases unmatched. Germline CDR1 MDHEN, CDR2 SYDVKM.